This T cell receptor beta chain appears in the sequencing data of a study of blood T cell repertoires in COVID-19. In the original processing: From reference gene primer amplification, estimates of nucleated cell counts were derived. The repertoire was sequenced with immunoSEQ multiplex PCR; TCRdb's copy has only in-frame clones and lacks some. V and J calls and clone size are those listed in that table; D and trimming were worked out from the DNA. Here the sample spans under 500,000 clones, 80% to 90% being singletons. CDR1 MDHEN and CDR2 SYDVKM come from the germline V gene. The J segment lost 4 bases and the V segment lost 7 bases, leaving 9 bases of the junction unmatched. The CDR3 is made up of 14 amino acids. Among Cohort 3 donors, those recovered had two negative PCRs, clearance, or symptom resolution.

The chain recombines TRBV28 with TRBJ1-1; 7 bases fit TRBD1. The sequenced material came from PBMCs or T cells enriched from blood (not recorded which). This receptor was obtained from a man aged 30 to 39 who had recovered from COVID-19. CDR3 nucleotides: TGTGCCAGCACCCCGACAGGGATAGGCACTGAAGCTTTCTTT. Protein sequence: CASTPTGIGTEAFF.